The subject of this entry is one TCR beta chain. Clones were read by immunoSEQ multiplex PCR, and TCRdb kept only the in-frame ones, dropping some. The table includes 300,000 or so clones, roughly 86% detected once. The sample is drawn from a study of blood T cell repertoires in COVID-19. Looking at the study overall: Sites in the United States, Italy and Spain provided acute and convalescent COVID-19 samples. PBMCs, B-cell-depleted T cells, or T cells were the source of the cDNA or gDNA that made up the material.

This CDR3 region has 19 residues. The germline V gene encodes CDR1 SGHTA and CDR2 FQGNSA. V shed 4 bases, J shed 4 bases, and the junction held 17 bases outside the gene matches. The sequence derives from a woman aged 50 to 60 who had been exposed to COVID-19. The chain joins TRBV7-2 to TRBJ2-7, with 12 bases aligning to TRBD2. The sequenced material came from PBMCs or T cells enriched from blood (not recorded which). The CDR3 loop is CASSSPTSGGRDKRYEQYF. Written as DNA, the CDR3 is TGTGCCAGCAGCTCTCCGACTAGCGGGGGCCGAGATAAACGGTACGAGCAGTACTTC.